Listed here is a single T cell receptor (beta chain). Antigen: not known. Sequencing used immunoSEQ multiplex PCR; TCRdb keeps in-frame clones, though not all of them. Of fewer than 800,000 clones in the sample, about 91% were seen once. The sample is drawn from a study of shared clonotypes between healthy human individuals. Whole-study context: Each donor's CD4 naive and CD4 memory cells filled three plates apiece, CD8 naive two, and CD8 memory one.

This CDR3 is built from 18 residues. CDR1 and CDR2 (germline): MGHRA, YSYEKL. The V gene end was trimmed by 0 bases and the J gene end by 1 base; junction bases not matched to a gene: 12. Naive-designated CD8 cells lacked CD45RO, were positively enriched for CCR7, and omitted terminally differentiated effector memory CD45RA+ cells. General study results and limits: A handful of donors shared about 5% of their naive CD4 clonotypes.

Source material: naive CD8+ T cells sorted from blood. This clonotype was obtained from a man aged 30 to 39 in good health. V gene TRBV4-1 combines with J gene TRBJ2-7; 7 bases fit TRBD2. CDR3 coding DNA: TGCGCCAGCAGCCAAGATGGGACGGGAGGAAGGAGATCCTACGAGCAGTACTTC. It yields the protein CASSQDGTGGRRSYEQYF.